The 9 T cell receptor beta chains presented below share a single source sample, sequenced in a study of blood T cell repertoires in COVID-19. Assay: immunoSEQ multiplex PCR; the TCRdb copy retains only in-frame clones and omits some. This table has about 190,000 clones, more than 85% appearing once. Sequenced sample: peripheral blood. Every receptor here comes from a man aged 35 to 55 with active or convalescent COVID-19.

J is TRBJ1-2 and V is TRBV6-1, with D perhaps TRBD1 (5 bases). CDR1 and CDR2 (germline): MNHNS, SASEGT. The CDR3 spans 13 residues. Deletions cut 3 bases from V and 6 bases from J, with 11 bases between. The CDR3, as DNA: TGTGCCAGCAGTGATCGGGGGAGAGATGGCTACACCTTC. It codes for CASSDRGRDGYTF.

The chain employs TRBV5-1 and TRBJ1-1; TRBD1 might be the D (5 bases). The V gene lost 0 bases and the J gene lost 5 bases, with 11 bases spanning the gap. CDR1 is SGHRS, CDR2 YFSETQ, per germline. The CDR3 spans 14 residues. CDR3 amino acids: CASSLEQVRTEAFF. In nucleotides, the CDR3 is TGCGCCAGCAGCTTGGAACAGGTTCGGACTGAAGCTTTCTTT.

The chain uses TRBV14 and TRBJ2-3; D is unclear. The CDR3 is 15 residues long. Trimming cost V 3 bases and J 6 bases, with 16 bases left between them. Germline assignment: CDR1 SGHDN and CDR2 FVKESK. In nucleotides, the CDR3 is TGTGCCAGCAGCCAGACTCGAAGACCACCCGATACGCAGTATTTT. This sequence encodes CASSQTRRPPDTQYF.

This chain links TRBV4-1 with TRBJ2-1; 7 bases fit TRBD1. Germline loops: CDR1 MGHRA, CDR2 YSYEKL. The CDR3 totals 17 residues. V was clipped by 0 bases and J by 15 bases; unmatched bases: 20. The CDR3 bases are TGCGCCAGCAGCCAAGATTGGGGACCGTCAATCACAGGGGTGGCGTTCTTC. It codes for CASSQDWGPSITGVAFF.

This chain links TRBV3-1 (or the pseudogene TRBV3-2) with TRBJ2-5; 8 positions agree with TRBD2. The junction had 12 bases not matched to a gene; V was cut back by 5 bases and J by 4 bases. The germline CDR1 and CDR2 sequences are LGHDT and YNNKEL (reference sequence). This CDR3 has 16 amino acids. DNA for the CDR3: TGTGCCAGCAGCTCAAGCGGGACTAGGGGCCGAGAGACCCAGTACTTC. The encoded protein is CASSSSGTRGRETQYF.

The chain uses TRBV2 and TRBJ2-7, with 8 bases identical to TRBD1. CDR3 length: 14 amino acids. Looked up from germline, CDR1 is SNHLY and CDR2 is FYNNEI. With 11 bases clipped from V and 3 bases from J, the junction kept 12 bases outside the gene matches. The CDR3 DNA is TGTGCCTCACTACCGGGGACAGGAGTCTACGAGCAGTACTTC. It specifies CASLPGTGVYEQYF.

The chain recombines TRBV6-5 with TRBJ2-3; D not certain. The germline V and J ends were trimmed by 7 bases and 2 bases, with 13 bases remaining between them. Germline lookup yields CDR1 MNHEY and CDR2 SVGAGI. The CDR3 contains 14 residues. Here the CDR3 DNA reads TGTGCCAGCACCCCAGGCAGGTTCACAGATACGCAGTATTTT. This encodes CASTPGRFTDTQYF.

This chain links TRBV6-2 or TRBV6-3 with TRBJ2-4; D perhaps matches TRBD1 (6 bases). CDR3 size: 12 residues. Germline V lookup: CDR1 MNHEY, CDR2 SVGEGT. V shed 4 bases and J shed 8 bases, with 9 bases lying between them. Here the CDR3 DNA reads TGTGCCAGCAGTTTACAGGGACACATTCAGTACTTC. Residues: CASSLQGHIQYF.

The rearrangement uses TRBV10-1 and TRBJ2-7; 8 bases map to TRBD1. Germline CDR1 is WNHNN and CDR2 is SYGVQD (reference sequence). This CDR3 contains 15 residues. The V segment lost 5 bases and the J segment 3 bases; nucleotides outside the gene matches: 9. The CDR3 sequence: CASSKDRVSFYEQYF. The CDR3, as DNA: TGCGCCAGCAGTAAGGACAGGGTTTCCTTCTACGAGCAGTACTTC.